A selection of T cell receptor beta chains follows, all from one sample in a study of shared clonotypes between healthy human individuals. Sequencing used immunoSEQ multiplex PCR; TCRdb keeps in-frame clones, though not all of them. The table has 2 million to 2.5 million clones, roughly 92% seen once. Sequencing was done on a sample of naive CD4+ T cells from PBMCs. The source is a man in his late teens or twenties in good health. Some clones in this sample may be carry-over from other donors' samples. The CDR3 runs from the conserved cysteine through the conserved F or W. A D gene is named only where the DNA matches it firmly. Size is omitted from some rows. Given values are once, few, many or a class for expanded clones.

V	size	J	D	CDR3	DNA
TRBV2	-	TRBJ2-7	-	CASSRESYEQYF	TGTGCCAGCAGTCGGGAGAGTTACGAGCAGTACTTC
TRBV18	once	TRBJ2-7	TRBD2	CASSGGTSGSYEQYF	TGTGCCAGCTCAGGAGGGACTAGCGGGAGCTACGAGCAGTACTTC
TRBV7-8	-	TRBJ2-2	TRBD2	CASRLILAGGTTGELFF	TGTGCCAGCAGATTAATTCTAGCGGGGGGAACCACCGGGGAGCTGTTTTTT
TRBV15	-	TRBJ2-7	-	CATSRPPGYEQYF	TGTGCCACCAGCAGACCCCCGGGGTACGAGCAGTACTTC
TRBV5-1	-	TRBJ2-1	TRBD2	CASSLVPLAGGRNEQFF	TGCGCCAGCAGCTTGGTTCCACTAGCGGGAGGGAGGAATGAGCAGTTCTTC
TRBV6-5	-	TRBJ1-1	-	CASMGRSGSTEAFF	TGTGCCTCGATGGGGAGGTCTGGGAGCACTGAAGCTTTCTTT
TRBV6-1	-	TRBJ1-3	-	CASYPGSSGNTIYF	TGTGCCAGCTACCCAGGGAGCTCTGGAAACACCATATATTTT
TRBV5-1	-	TRBJ2-7	-	CASTAGFPAESYEQYF	TGCGCCAGCACCGCCGGGTTTCCCGCAGAGTCCTACGAGCAGTACTTC
TRBV7-3	-	TRBJ2-7	-	CASSLNRGEQYF	TGTGCCAGCAGCTTAAATCGGGGCGAGCAGTACTTC
TRBV6-1	-	TRBJ2-7	TRBD2	CASRPAGGYEQYF	TGTGCCAGCAGACCAGCGGGGGGTTACGAGCAGTACTTC
TRBV7-8	-	TRBJ2-7	-	CASSFPTASYEQYF	TGTGCCAGCAGCTTCCCGACGGCCTCCTACGAGCAGTACTTC
TRBV7-2	-	TRBJ2-7	TRBD2	CASSSLPPSGGSSYEQYF	TGTGCCAGCAGCTCCCTCCCCCCTAGCGGGGGAAGCTCCTACGAGCAGTACTTC
TRBV27	-	TRBJ2-5	TRBD2	CASSLSLAGGQETQYF	TGTGCCAGCAGTTTATCTTTAGCGGGAGGGCAAGAGACCCAGTACTTC
TRBV4-3	-	TRBJ2-3	TRBD2	CASSQEWVAGGTADTQYF	TGCGCCAGCAGCCAAGAATGGGTAGCGGGAGGTACCGCAGATACGCAGTATTTT